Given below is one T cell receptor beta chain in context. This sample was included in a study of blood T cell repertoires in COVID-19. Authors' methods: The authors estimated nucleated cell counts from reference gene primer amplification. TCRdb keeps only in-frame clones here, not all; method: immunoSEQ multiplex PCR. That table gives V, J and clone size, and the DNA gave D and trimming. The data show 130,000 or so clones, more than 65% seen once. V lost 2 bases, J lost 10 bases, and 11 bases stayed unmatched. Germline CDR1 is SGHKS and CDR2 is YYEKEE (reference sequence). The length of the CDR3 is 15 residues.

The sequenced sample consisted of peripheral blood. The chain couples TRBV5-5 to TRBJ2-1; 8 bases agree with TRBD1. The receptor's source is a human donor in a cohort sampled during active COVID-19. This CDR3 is CASSFPGTGTKEQFF. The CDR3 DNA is TGTGCCAGCAGCTTTCCCGGGACAGGTACTAAGGAGCAGTTCTTC.